This TCR beta chain was captured by sequencing in a study of regulatory T cells in long-lasting Graves disease. Study-wide findings and caveats: The persistent group shared 2,500 to 3,000 public clonotypes, more than the approximately 880 shared by new patients.

Noted time point: newly diagnosed GD, antithyroid drugs for less than 3 months. PBMC-extracted RNA yielded the TCR library. EDTA tubes collected approximately 10 milliliters of peripheral blood. In the case of this clonotype: Its antigen remains unidentified.

Arm-PCR with iRepertoire HTBI primers amplified the CDR3 regions for these TCR beta libraries. TCRdb independently ran MiXCR on the multiplex PCR reads; one entry per CDR3 protein. The table lists a few hundred thousand distinct CDR3 sequences, about 14% of them singletons, with approximately 15% in the top ten. The CDR3 has 14 residues. Trimming removed 5 bases at V and 10 bases at J, with 18 bases between. Germline V gene sequence: CDR1 MDHEN, CDR2 SYDVKM. The same data also contributed to another study, on T cells in Graves' hyperthyroidism and ophthalmopathy. That investigation notes: Absence of ophthalmopathy progression within 18 months defined stable Graves' hyperthyroidism. Among the patients, aged 18 to 65, hyperthyroidism was newly diagnosed and had lasted under 2 months.

This chain links TRBV28 with TRBJ2-1, with D tentatively TRBD1 or TRBD2 (5 bases each). This receptor was taken from a woman in her forties or fifties with Graves disease. The sequences come from peripheral blood mononuclear cells (PBMCs), collected at new diagnosis, from a patient treated with antithyroid drugs. The CDR3 DNA follows: TGTGCCAGCAGTCTCCCCGAGAGGGGTCAGGAGCAGTTCTTC. Translating it yields CASSLPERGQEQFF.